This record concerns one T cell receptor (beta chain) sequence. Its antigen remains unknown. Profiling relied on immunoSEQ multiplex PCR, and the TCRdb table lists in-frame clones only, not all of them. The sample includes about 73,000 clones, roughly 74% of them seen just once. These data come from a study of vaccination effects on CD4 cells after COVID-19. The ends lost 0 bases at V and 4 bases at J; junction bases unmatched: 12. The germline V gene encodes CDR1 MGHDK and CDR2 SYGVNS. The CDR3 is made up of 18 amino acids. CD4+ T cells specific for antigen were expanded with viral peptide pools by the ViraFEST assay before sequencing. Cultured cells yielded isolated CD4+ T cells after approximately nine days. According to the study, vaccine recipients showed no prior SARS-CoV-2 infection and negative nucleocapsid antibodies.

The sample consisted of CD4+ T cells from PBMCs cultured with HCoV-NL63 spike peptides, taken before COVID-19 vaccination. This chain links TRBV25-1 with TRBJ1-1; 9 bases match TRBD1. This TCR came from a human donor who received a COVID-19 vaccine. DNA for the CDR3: TGTGCCAGCAGTGAATACTTTGGAGGGACAGGGATAGGCACTGAAGCTTTCTTT. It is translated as CASSEYFGGTGIGTEAFF.